Reported below is one T cell receptor beta chain. The sample is drawn from a study of T cell changes during pregnancy in multiple sclerosis. Data came from immunoSEQ multiplex PCR; TCRdb stores just in-frame clones and leaves some out. The data show around 110,000 clones, 80% to 95% seen once. The CDR3 covers 15 residues. Germline CDR1 reads LNHDA; CDR2 reads SQIVND (reference sequence). V lost 6 bases and J lost 0, with 11 bases in between. The sequences come from peripheral blood, collected in the third trimester of pregnancy. The TCR sequence derives from a female donor with multiple sclerosis, enrolled in a pregnancy study. The chain is built from TRBV19 and TRBJ2-2; unclear D gene. The CDR3 is CASRLGYSNTGELFF. Written as DNA, the CDR3 is TGTGCCAGTAGACTGGGCTATTCGAACACCGGGGAGCTGTTTTTT.